There are a few counts of the clone carrying this TCR beta chain. The target antigen is unknown. The CDR3 is 16 residues long. Germline V gives CDR1 SGHRS, CDR2 YFSETQ. V was clipped by 0 bases and J by 0 bases, with 9 bases between them. This sample is drawn from a study of T cells in Graves' hyperthyroidism and ophthalmopathy. Findings and limits, study-wide: Ophthalmopathy could be told apart from stable hyperthyroidism with a 13 V-J model.

RNA transcripts were the template for amplifying TCR beta CDR3 regions. Primed by the HTBI set, a first-round RT-PCR was run on the TCR CDR3. TCRdb reanalysed the multiplex PCR reads using MiXCR and keeps one entry per CDR3 protein. The sample lists around 420,000 distinct CDR3 sequences, approximately 15% occurring once. The chain carries TRBV5-1 and TRBJ1-4; D gene unclear. The sample consisted of blood. This TCR was recovered from a woman aged 18-29 years with Graves' hyperthyroidism. CDR3: CASSLDRAATNEKLFF. CDR3 nucleotide sequence: TGCGCCAGCAGCTTGGACAGAGCTGCAACTAATGAAAAACTGTTTTTT.